A selection of T cell receptor beta chains follows, all from one sample in a study of shared clonotypes between healthy human individuals. Data came from immunoSEQ multiplex PCR; TCRdb stores just in-frame clones and leaves some out. The table shows 1,500,000 or so clones, with less than 99% occurring only once. The sequenced material came from naive CD4+ T cells sorted from blood. The receptors derive from a man aged 30 to 39 in good health. Each CDR3 is given with its conserved first and last residue. Fields, in order: V gene, D gene, J gene, CDR3 protein, CDR3 DNA. D genes are given only for firm matches.

V: TRBV25-1
D: NA
J: TRBJ1-1
CDR3: CASSEYGQGISRGAFF
DNA: TGTGCCAGCAGTGAATATGGGCAGGGAATATCACGGGGGGCTTTCTTT

V: TRBV9
D: TRBD2
J: TRBJ2-3
CDR3: CASSRTPGTRGDTQYF
DNA: TGTGCCAGCAGCAGAACCCCCGGGACTAGAGGAGATACGCAGTATTTT

V: TRBV6-1
D: NA
J: TRBJ1-2
CDR3: CASSKNYGYTF
DNA: TGTGCCAGCAGCAAGAACTATGGCTACACCTTC

V: TRBV9
D: NA
J: TRBJ2-7
CDR3: CASSVDWGRSYEQYF
DNA: TGTGCCAGCAGCGTAGATTGGGGACGGAGCTACGAGCAGTACTTC

V: TRBV20-1
D: NA
J: TRBJ2-3
CDR3: CSAIVDTQYF
DNA: TGCAGTGCGATAGTGGATACGCAGTATTTT

V: TRBV6-1
D: NA
J: TRBJ2-1
CDR3: CASSDLSLALGNEQFF
DNA: TGTGCCAGCAGTGACCTAAGTTTGGCTTTAGGCAATGAGCAGTTCTTC

V: TRBV5-1
D: NA
J: TRBJ2-3
CDR3: CASNRDSDTQYF
DNA: TGCGCCAGCAACAGGGATTCCGATACGCAGTATTTT

V: TRBV15
D: NA
J: TRBJ2-1
CDR3: CATSRDLVAGNEQFF
DNA: TGTGCCACCAGCAGAGATCTAGTGGCAGGCAATGAGCAGTTCTTC

V: TRBV5-1
D: NA
J: TRBJ1-2
CDR3: CASSLAGNGYTF
DNA: TGCGCCAGCAGCTTAGCAGGGAATGGCTACACCTTC

V: TRBV5-5
D: TRBD2
J: TRBJ2-1
CDR3: CASRTIGLDNNEQFF
DNA: TGTGCCAGCAGGACTATTGGACTAGATAACAATGAGCAGTTCTTC

V: TRBV9
D: TRBD1
J: TRBJ2-1
CDR3: CASSPTRGQGNEQFF
DNA: TGTGCCAGCAGCCCTACCCGGGGACAGGGTAATGAGCAGTTCTTC

V: TRBV6-4
D: NA
J: TRBJ2-2
CDR3: CASSEQSHTGELFF
DNA: TGTGCCAGCAGTGAACAGTCCCACACCGGGGAGCTGTTTTTT

V: TRBV5-1
D: TRBD2
J: TRBJ2-1
CDR3: CASSPVGGLALNEQFF
DNA: TGCGCCAGCAGCCCTGTAGGAGGACTAGCATTAAATGAGCAGTTCTTC

V: TRBV28
D: NA
J: TRBJ1-2
CDR3: CASRESGNYGYTF
DNA: TGTGCCAGCCGGGAGTCGGGTAACTATGGCTACACCTTC

V: TRBV2
D: NA
J: TRBJ1-3
CDR3: CASSESRGSGNTIYF
DNA: TGTGCCAGCAGTGAAAGCCGAGGCTCTGGAAACACCATATATTTT

V: TRBV28
D: NA
J: TRBJ1-2
CDR3: CASSFPGLVYGYTF
DNA: TGTGCCAGCAGTTTTCCCGGGCTAGTCTATGGCTACACCTTC